This T cell receptor (beta chain) was observed in a study of vaccination and CD4 T cells after COVID-19. After removal of 6 bases from V and 6 bases from J, the junction contained 14 bases not matched to a gene. The CDR3 sequence is 15 residues long. Germline CDR1 and CDR2: MNHEY and SMNVEV (reference sequence). The Oncomine TCR Beta short-read assay was applied to DNA of cultured CD4+ T cells. In TCRdb, the PCR reads were re-called with MiXCR into one record per CDR3 protein. The table records 15,000 to 25,000 distinct CDR3 sequences, more than 55% of them present only once. Regarding treatment: approximately nine-day PBMC culture with coronavirus spike peptide pools or control peptides (ViraFEST assay). To note about this clonotype: What it binds is unknown.

The sequencing sample was made of CD4+ T cells from blood, cultured in vitro. The V gene is TRBV27, the J gene TRBJ2-7; TRBD2 aligns across 7 bases. The receptor comes from a human donor who had recovered from COVID-19. The CDR3 DNA follows: TGTGCCAGCAGGTCCCGGACGGGACTATTCCCCGAGCAGTACTTC. Its protein product is CASRSRTGLFPEQYF.